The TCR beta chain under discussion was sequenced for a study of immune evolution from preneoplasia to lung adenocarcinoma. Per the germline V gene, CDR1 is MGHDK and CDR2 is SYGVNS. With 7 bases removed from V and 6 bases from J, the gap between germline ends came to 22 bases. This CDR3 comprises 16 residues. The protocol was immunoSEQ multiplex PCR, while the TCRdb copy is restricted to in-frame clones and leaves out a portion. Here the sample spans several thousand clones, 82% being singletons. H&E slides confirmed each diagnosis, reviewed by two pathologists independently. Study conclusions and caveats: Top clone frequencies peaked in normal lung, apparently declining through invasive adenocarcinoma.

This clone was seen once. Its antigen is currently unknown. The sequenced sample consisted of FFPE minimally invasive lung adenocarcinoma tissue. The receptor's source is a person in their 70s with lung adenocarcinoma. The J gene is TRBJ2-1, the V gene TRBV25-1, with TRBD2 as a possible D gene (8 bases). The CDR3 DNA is TGTGCCAGCACACCCGGGGGGGCCTCAGGGGGCAATGAGCAGTTCTTC. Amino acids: CASTPGGASGGNEQFF.